One and the same sample provided the 19 T cell receptor beta chains below, sequenced in a study of CD8+CD57+ T cells in acquired aplastic anemia. Investigators profiled TCR beta VDJ and CDR3 from genomic DNA template. MiXCR was run by TCRdb on the reads, yielding one entry per CDR3 protein. The sample holds 200,000 to 250,000 distinct CDR3 sequences, around 45% seen once. Before being chosen for sequencing, patients had shown CD8+CD57+ cell expansion by flow cytometry. Sequenced input: sorted CD4+, CD8+, or CD8+CD57+ T cells (not recorded which) from PBMCs. Receptors were obtained from a human donor with aplastic anemia.

The V gene is TRBV19, the J gene TRBJ1-1; 8 bases are a match to TRBD1. CDR1 is LNHDA and CDR2 is SQIVND in the germline V gene (reference sequence). The ends lost 9 bases at V and 8 bases at J; junction bases unmatched: 14. The CDR3 sequence is 14 residues long. The CDR3 protein is CASSLTDREVEAFF. CDR3 nucleotide sequence: TGTGCCAGCAGTCTCACGGACAGGGAGGTAGAAGCTTTCTTT. The full variable domain, its missing parts supplied by reference TRBV19 and TRBJ1-1, is DGGITQSPKYLFRKEGQNVTLSCEQNLNHDAMYWYRQDPGQGLRLIYYSQIVNDFQKGDIAEGYSVSREKKESFPLTVTSAQKNPTAFYLCASSLTDREVEAFFGQGTRLTVV.

This clonotype is categorized as medium-sized. This chain joins TRBV20-1 and TRBJ1-1, with 7 bases fitting TRBD1. V was pared by 5 bases and J by 1 base, with 1 base of the junction left unmatched. The CDR3 extends over 12 amino acids. Germline V gene data show CDR1 as DFQATT and CDR2 as SNEGSKA (reference sequence). DNA of the CDR3: TGCAGTGCTTGGACAGGGAACACTGAAGCTTTCTTT. It specifies CSAWTGNTEAFF.

This clonotype has a count of ten or more. The chain has TRBV5-6 and TRBJ2-7; 10 nucleotides align to TRBD2. This CDR3 is built from 16 residues. The junction had 8 bases not matched to a gene; V was cut back by 1 base and J by 4 bases. From germline, CDR1 is SGHDT and CDR2 YYEEEE. DNA for the CDR3: TGTGCCAGCAGCTTGCTAACTAGCGGGGACAAGTACGAGCAGTACTTC. Translated: CASSLLTSGDKYEQYF.

This clonotype came up a few times. This chain joins TRBV27 and TRBJ1-1; D might be TRBD1 (5 bases). CDR3 length: 13 amino acids. Trimming stripped 3 bases from V and 6 bases from J, with 11 bases between. CDR1 and CDR2 from the germline V gene are MNHEY and SMNVEV (reference sequence). CDR3 loop: CASSLGRTSEAFF. In DNA form, the CDR3 reads TGTGCCAGCAGTTTGGGACGGACCTCTGAAGCTTTCTTT.

The V call is TRBV10-1, the J call TRBJ2-1, with D perhaps matching TRBD1 (6 bases). Germline loops: CDR1 WNHNN, CDR2 SYGVQD (reference sequence). This CDR3 region has 19 residues. V lost 3 bases to trimming and J lost 4 bases, with 25 bases between them. CDR3 nucleotide sequence: TGCGCCAGCAGTGACCGGAAGAGCAGTGACTACAGGGTATACAATGAGCAGTTCTTC. Translated, it gives CASSDRKSSDYRVYNEQFF.

The rearrangement joins TRBV20-1 to TRBJ1-1; weak D call: TRBD1 (5 bases). The V and J ends lost 0 bases and 1 base respectively, with 9 bases between them. The germline V gene encodes CDR1 DFQATT and CDR2 SNEGSKA (reference sequence). The CDR3 has 14 residues. For the CDR3, the DNA is TGCAGTGCTAGAGAGGGGGGGACGAACACTGAAGCTTTCTTT. Protein sequence: CSAREGGTNTEAFF.

This clonotype was counted a single time. The V call is TRBV10-3, the J call TRBJ1-1; D uncertain. The germline V gene has CDR1 ENHRY and CDR2 SYGVKD. The V end lost 8 bases, the J end lost 5 bases, and 15 bases lay between the germline ends. CDR3 size: 13 residues. The CDR3 loop reads CAIVNDALTEAFF. The CDR3 nucleotides are TGTGCCATCGTTAACGATGCACTGACTGAAGCTTTCTTT.

This chain connects TRBV20-1 to TRBJ1-1; D call uncertain. Germline V gene data show CDR1 as DFQATT and CDR2 as SNEGSKA (reference sequence). This CDR3 is 17 amino acids long. V lost 1 base and J 1 base, leaving 19 bases between the germline ends. The chain's CDR3 is CSARGNGYTGENTEAFF. The CDR3 nucleotides read TGCAGTGCTAGAGGGAACGGATACACCGGGGAGAACACTGAAGCTTTCTTT.

The table lists this clonotype with many counts. The V gene is TRBV24-1, the J gene TRBJ2-3; D may be TRBD1 or TRBD2 (6 bases each). CDR1 is KGHDR and CDR2 is SFDVKD in the germline V gene. The CDR3 is 16 amino acids. V shed 1 base and J shed 2 bases, with 12 bases lying between them. CDR3 nucleotides: TGTGCCACCAGTGATTTTGAAGGGGGGCCCACAGATACGCAGTATTTT. It encodes CATSDFEGGPTDTQYF.

This clonotype was picked up many times. The chain employs TRBV15 and TRBJ2-7; maybe TRBD1 (5 bases). This CDR3 has 16 residues. Trimming left V 1 base short and J 5 bases short, with 18 bases between. Germline CDR1 LNHNV, CDR2 YYDKDF (reference sequence). CDR3 sequence (DNA): TGTGCCACCAGCAGAGCCAAGGGGCAGGGTCCCCACGAGCAGTACTTC. Protein sequence: CATSRAKGQGPHEQYF.

The chain is built from TRBV28 and TRBJ2-7; D is uncertain. Per germline, CDR1 MDHEN and CDR2 SYDVKM. Trimming removed 8 bases from V and 5 bases from J, with 19 bases in between. CDR3 length: 14 amino acids. The CDR3: CASFSFSTPHEQYF. CDR3 nucleotides: TGTGCCAGCTTCTCGTTCAGTACCCCCCACGAGCAGTACTTC.

The V and J genes are TRBV7-9 and TRBJ2-3, with 7 bases that match TRBD1. V lost 6 bases and J lost 3; bases outside the gene matches: 9. Germline loops: CDR1 SEHNR, CDR2 FQNEAQ (reference sequence). CDR3 length: 15 amino acids. The CDR3 DNA is TGTGCCAGCAGACAAGGACAGGTTGGGACAGATACGCAGTATTTT. As protein: CASRQGQVGTDTQYF. Full variable domain (missing parts from reference TRBV7-9 and TRBJ2-3): DTGVSQNPRHKITKRGQNVTFRCDPISEHNRLYWYRQTLGQGPEFLTYFQNEAQLEKSRLLSDRFSAERPKGSFSTLEIQRTEQGDSAMYLCASRQGQVGTDTQYFGPGTRLTVL.

This clonotype was detected many times. J is TRBJ1-1 and V is TRBV6-5; D remains unclear. Germline V gene lookup returns CDR1 MNHEY and CDR2 SVGAGI. This CDR3 region has 12 residues. The ends were cut back, 2 bases at V and 7 bases at J, with 8 bases in the middle. The CDR3, as DNA: TGTGCCAGCAGTTACGGGCAGAATGAAGCTTTCTTT. Translating gives CASSYGQNEAFF.

This clonotype occurred many times. This chain joins TRBV20-1 and TRBJ2-1; either TRBD1 or TRBD2 may fit D (5 bases each). The CDR3 consists of 16 residues. V lost 1 base to trimming and J lost 2 bases, with 15 bases between them. CDR1 is DFQATT, CDR2 SNEGSKA, per germline (reference sequence). Here the CDR3 DNA reads TGCAGTGCTAGAGGATCATATCGGGGCCCCTACAATGAGCAGTTCTTC. Its protein product is CSARGSYRGPYNEQFF.

The chain has TRBV7-6 and TRBJ1-6, with TRBD1 matching over 9 bases. CDR1 SGHVS and CDR2 FNYEAQ come from the germline V gene. V lost 4 bases and J lost 5; bases outside the gene matches: 6. The CDR3 covers 16 residues. The CDR3: CASSWRDREDNSPLHF. The CDR3 nucleotides are TGTGCCAGCAGCTGGAGGGACAGGGAAGATAATTCACCCCTCCACTTT.

This clonotype was found many times. The chain couples TRBV6-4 to TRBJ2-2, with TRBD1 identical over 9 bases. The germline CDR1 and CDR2 sequences are MRHNA and SNTAGT. V trimming: 3 bases; J trimming: 1 base; junction bases outside the gene matches: 3. This CDR3 is built from 16 residues. CDR3 sequence reads: CASSDTGQGNTGELFF. CDR3 DNA: TGTGCCAGCAGTGATACGGGACAGGGGAACACCGGGGAGCTGTTTTTT.

The CDR3 coding sequence is TGTGCCAGCAGCAGGGACAGGTTTGCTGAGCAGTTCTTC. Its protein product is CASSRDRFAEQFF. The genes are TRBV2 and TRBJ2-1, with 8 bases lining up with TRBD1. The CDR3 extends over 13 amino acids. After removal of 6 bases from V and 9 bases from J, the junction contained 7 bases not matched to a gene. From germline, CDR1 is SNHLY and CDR2 FYNNEI.

V usage is TRBV24-1 and J usage is TRBJ1-4, with 11 nucleotides matching TRBD1. Unmatched junction bases numbered 11, after V lost 4 bases and J lost 8 bases. The V gene's germline CDR1 is KGHDR and CDR2 SFDVKD. This CDR3 region has 17 residues. The CDR3 region has the DNA TGTGCCACCAGTGACCCGGAGGGGACAGGGGGTAAAGAAAAACTGTTTTTT. This sequence encodes CATSDPEGTGGKEKLFF.

This clonotype has at least ten counts. This chain connects TRBV7-3 to TRBJ2-2, with a weak D call TRBD1 (5 bases). Germline assignment: CDR1 SGHTA and CDR2 FQGTGA. The CDR3 is made up of 15 amino acids. Trimming took off 4 bases at V and 8 bases at J, with 17 bases between the two ends. The DNA for the CDR3 is TGTGCCAGCAGCTCAGACTGGACATCGAGTGGGGAGCTGTTTTTT. The encoded protein is CASSSDWTSSGELFF.